The rows below give T cell receptor beta chains drawn from one sample of a study of vaccination effects on CD4 cells after COVID-19. These TCRs are of unknown antigen specificity. Sequenced by immunoSEQ multiplex PCR; TCRdb stores in-frame clones only, minus some. The sample holds under 80,000 clones, approximately 73% seen once. The sequencing here drew on CD4+ T cells from PBMCs cultured with HCoV-229E spike peptides, taken after COVID-19 vaccination. These receptor sequences come from a human donor who received a COVID-19 vaccine. The CDR3 runs from the conserved cysteine through the conserved F or W. The D gene is left open where the match is weak. Clone size, where shown, is once, few, many, or a class for clones that have expanded.

>TRBV10-1|TRBD2|TRBJ2-1|few
CASSGGGASDEQFF
TGCGCCAGCAGTGGCGGGGGGGCCTCGGATGAGCAGTTCTTC
>TRBV27|TRBD1|TRBJ1-2|-
CASTDPGQATGYTF
TGTGCCAGCACCGACCCCGGACAGGCGACCGGCTACACCTTC
>TRBV7-2|-|TRBJ1-4|-
CASSPRPVGLTNEKLFF
TGTGCCAGCAGCCCACGCCCCGTGGGGTTAACTAATGAAAAACTGTTTTTT
>TRBV12-3/TRBV12-4|TRBD1|TRBJ1-2|-
CASSPGTGINTF
TGTGCCAGCAGTCCCGGGACAGGGATAAACACCTTC
>TRBV3-1/TRBV3-2|-|TRBJ1-2|-
CASSQDGRIYGYTF
TGTGCCAGCAGCCAAGATGGGCGGATCTATGGCTACACCTTC
>TRBV10-3|-|TRBJ2-6|once
CAISSSGANVLTF
TGTGCCATCAGTTCCTCTGGGGCCAACGTCCTGACTTTC
>TRBV9|TRBD2|TRBJ2-4|-
CASSPPGTSGNIQYF
TGTGCCAGCAGCCCCCCCGGGACTAGCGGAAACATTCAGTACTTC
>TRBV5-8|-|TRBJ1-5|-
CASSLPDAGNQPQHF
TGTGCCAGCAGCTTGCCGGACGCCGGCAATCAGCCCCAGCATTTT
>TRBV5-1|-|TRBJ1-1|-
CASSLPLGGVNTEAFF
TGCGCCAGCAGCTTGCCTCTCGGGGGCGTGAACACTGAAGCTTTCTTT
>TRBV7-2|-|TRBJ2-5|-
CASSLGRGSETQYF
TGTGCCAGCAGCTTAGGCCGGGGCTCGGAGACCCAGTACTTC
>TRBV19|-|TRBJ1-5|-
CASTRTAFNQPQHF
TGTGCCAGTACCAGGACAGCTTTTAATCAGCCCCAGCATTTT
>TRBV3-1/TRBV3-2|TRBD1|TRBJ1-2|-
CASTGTEDGYTF
TGTGCCAGCACCGGGACAGAGGATGGCTACACCTTC
>TRBV18|-|TRBJ2-2|-
CASSPGAGNTGELFF
TGTGCCAGCTCACCGGGGGCGGGGAACACCGGGGAGCTGTTTTTT
>TRBV12-3/TRBV12-4|TRBD1|TRBJ1-1|-
CASSRDRGTEAFF
TGTGCCAGCAGCAGGGACAGGGGTACTGAAGCTTTCTTT
>TRBV18|-|TRBJ1-5|-
CASSRVGSSNQPQHF
TGTGCCAGCTCACGAGTAGGCAGTAGCAATCAGCCCCAGCATTTT
>TRBV29-1|TRBD1|TRBJ2-1|few
CSVRQGTYNEQFF
TGCAGCGTTCGACAGGGGACCTACAATGAGCAGTTCTTC